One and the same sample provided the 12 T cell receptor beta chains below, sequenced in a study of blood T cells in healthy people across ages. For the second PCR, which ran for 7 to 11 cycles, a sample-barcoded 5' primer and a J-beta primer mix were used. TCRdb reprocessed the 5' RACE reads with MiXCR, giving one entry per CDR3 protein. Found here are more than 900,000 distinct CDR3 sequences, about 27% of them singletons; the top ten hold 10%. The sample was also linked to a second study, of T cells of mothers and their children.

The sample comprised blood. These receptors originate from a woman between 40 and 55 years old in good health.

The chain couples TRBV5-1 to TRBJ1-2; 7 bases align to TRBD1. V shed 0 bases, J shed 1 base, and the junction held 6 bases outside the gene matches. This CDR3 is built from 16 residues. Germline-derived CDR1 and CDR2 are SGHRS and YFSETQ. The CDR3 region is CASSLGTGDVNYGYTF. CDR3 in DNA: TGCGCCAGCAGCTTGGGTACAGGGGACGTTAACTATGGCTACACCTTC. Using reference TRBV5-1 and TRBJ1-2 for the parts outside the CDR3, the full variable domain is KAGVTQTPRYLIKTRGQQVTLSCSPISGHRSVSWYQQTPGQGLQFLFEYFSETQRNKGNFPGRFSGRQFSNSRSEMNVSTLELGDSALYLCASSLGTGDVNYGYTFGSGTRLTVV.

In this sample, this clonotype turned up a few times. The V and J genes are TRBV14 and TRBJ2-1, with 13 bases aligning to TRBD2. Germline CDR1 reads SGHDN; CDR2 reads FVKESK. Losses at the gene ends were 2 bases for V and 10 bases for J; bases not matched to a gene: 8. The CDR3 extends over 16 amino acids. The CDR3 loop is CASSQLGLAGAGEQFF. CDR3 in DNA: TGTGCCAGCAGCCAACTTGGACTAGCGGGGGCGGGGGAGCAGTTCTTC.

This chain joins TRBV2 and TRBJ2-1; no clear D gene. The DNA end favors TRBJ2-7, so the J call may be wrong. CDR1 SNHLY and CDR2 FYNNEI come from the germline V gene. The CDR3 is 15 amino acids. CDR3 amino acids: CATFYSALSYNEQYF. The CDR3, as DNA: TGTGCCACCTTCTACTCCGCCCTTTCCTACAATGAGCAGTACTTC.

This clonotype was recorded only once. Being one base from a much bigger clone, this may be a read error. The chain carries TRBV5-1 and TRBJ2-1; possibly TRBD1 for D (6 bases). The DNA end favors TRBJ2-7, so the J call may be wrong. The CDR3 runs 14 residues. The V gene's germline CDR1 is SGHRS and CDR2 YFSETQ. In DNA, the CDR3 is TGCGCCAGCAGCCCCGGAGCCCAGGGGAATGAGCAGTACTTC. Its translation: CASSPGAQGNEQYF.

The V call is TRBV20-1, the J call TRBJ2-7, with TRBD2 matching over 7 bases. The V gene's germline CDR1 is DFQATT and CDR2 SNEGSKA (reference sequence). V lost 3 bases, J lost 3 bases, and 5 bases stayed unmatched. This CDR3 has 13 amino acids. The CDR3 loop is CSARPGRSYEQYF. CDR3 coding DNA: TGCAGTGCTAGGCCCGGGAGGAGCTACGAGCAGTACTTC.

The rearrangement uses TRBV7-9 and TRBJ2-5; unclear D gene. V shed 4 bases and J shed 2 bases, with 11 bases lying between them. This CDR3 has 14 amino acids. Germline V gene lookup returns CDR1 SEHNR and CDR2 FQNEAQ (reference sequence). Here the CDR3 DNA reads TGTGCCAGCAGCTCCCGACTGATGCAAGAGACCCAGTACTTC. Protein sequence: CASSSRLMQETQYF.

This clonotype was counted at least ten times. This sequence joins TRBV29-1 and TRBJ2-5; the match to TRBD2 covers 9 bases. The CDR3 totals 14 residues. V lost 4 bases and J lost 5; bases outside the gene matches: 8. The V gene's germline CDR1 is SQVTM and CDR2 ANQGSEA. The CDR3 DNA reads TGCAGCGTTGTTCCGGGACTAGCACGTGAGACCCAGTACTTC. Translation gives CSVVPGLARETQYF.

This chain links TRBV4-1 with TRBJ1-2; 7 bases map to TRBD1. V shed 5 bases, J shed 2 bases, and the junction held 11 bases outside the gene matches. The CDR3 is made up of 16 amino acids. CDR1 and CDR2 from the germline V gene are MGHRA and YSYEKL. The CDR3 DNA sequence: TGCGCCAGCAGCTTATCCTCAGGGGGAAGAAACTATGGCTACACCTTC. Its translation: CASSLSSGGRNYGYTF.

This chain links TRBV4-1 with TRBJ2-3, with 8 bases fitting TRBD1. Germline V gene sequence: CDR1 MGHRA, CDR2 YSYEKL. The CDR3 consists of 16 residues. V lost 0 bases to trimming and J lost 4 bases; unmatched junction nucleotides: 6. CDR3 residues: CASSQDGRGLPDTQYF. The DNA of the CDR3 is TGCGCCAGCAGCCAAGATGGCAGGGGGCTGCCAGATACGCAGTATTTT.

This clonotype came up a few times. The CDR3 loop is CASSSWGGAGTEAFF. The CDR3 nucleotides are TGTGCCAGCAGTTCATGGGGGGGCGCGGGCACTGAAGCTTTCTTT. The chain links TRBV12-3 or TRBV12-4 to TRBJ1-1; a possible D gene is TRBD1 (6 bases). Trimming took 4 bases from V and 4 from J, leaving 16 bases between them. This CDR3 has 15 residues.

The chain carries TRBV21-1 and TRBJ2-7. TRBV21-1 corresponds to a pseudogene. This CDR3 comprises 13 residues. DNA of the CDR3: TGTGCCAGCAGCCCCAGGCTCTCGTCCGAGCAGTACTTC. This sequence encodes CASSPRLSSEQYF.

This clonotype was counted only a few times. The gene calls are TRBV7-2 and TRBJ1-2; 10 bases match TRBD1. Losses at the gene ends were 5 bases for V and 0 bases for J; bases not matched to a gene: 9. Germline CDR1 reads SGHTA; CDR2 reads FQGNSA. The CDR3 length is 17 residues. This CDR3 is CASSPRQGASTNYGYTF. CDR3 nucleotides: TGTGCCAGCAGCCCGAGACAGGGGGCTAGTACTAACTATGGCTACACCTTC.